This section outlines one T cell receptor (beta chain) sequence together with its context. Clones were read by immunoSEQ multiplex PCR, and TCRdb kept only the in-frame ones, dropping some. The sample consists of about 2.1 million clones, about 92% of them appearing once. This CDR3 is 16 amino acids long. Germline V CDR1 and CDR2: SGDLS, YYNGEE. With 4 bases clipped from V and 6 bases from J, the junction kept 6 bases outside the gene matches. Naive CD8 cells were CD45RO-negative, positively selected for CCR7, excluding terminally differentiated effector memory CD45RA+ cells. The data are from a study of shared clonotypes between healthy human individuals.

This TCR came from a man between 18 and 29 years old in good health. Some clones in this sample may be carry-over from other donors' samples. This sequence joins TRBV9 and TRBJ2-2, with 13 positions matching TRBD2. The specimen was naive CD8+ T cells from PBMCs. The chain's CDR3 is CASSTGLAGVSGELFF. For the CDR3, the DNA is TGTGCCAGCAGCACCGGACTAGCGGGAGTATCCGGGGAGCTGTTTTTT.